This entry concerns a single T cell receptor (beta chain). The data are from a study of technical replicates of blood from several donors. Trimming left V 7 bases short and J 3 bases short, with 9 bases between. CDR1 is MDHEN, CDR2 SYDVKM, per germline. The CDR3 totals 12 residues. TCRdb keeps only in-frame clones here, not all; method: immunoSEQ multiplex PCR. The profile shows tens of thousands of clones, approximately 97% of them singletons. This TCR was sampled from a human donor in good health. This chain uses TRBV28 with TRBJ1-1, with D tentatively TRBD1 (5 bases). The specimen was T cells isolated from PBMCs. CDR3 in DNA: TGTGCCAGCATCAAAGGGGACACTGAAGCTTTCTTT. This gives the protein CASIKGDTEAFF.